This TCR beta chain was identified during a study of blood T cells in healthy people across ages. Study summary: Per two T cells, template switching captured roughly one barcoded beta molecule. Study outcomes and limitations: Per million T cells, TCR beta diversity dropped about linearly as age rose. Long-lived donors exceeded aged donors in naive CD4+ cells and diversity.

The CDR3 is made up of 13 amino acids. Germline loops: CDR1 MNHEY, CDR2 SMNVEV (reference sequence). The V and J ends lost 6 bases and 5 bases respectively, with 13 bases between them. A second PCR, run for roughly 7 to 11 cycles, used a sample-barcoded 5' primer plus a J-beta primer mix. TCRdb recomputed calls from the 5' RACE reads with MiXCR, one row per CDR3 protein. The sample comprises over a million distinct CDR3 sequences, 40% to 55% of which are singletons, and 18% rests with the top ten. This clonotype was detected many times. Antigen: not known. This receptor was taken from a woman aged 55-75 years in good health. The rearrangement links TRBV27 to TRBJ1-1, with D maybe TRBD1 (6 bases). The specimen was blood. The CDR3 spells CASSLGGVTEAFF. CDR3 in DNA: TGTGCCAGCAGCTTAGGGGGGGTAACTGAAGCTTTCTTT.